The subject of this entry is one T cell receptor (beta chain). This specimen comes from a study of shared clonotypes between healthy human individuals. Naive CD8 isolation took CD45RO-negative cells positively selected for CCR7 and excluded terminally differentiated effector memory CD45RA+ cells. There are 12 residues in the CDR3. CDR1 and CDR2 (germline): SGHAT, FQNNGV. The V gene end was trimmed by 6 bases and the J gene end by 6 bases; junction bases not matched to a gene: 3. The table came from immunoSEQ multiplex PCR; TCRdb's copy has only in-frame clones and leaves some out. Among over 2,000,000 clones, about 94% were seen once, and the ten largest hold about 1.7%.

This TCR came from a man aged 18 to 30 in good health. Some clones in this sample may be carry-over from other donors' samples. Sequenced input: naive CD8+ T cells from PBMCs. V is TRBV11-2 and J is TRBJ2-7; 9 nucleotides match TRBD1. The CDR3 nucleotides read TGTGCCAGCAGTTGGGGACAGGGCGAGCAGTACTTC. It translates to CASSWGQGEQYF.